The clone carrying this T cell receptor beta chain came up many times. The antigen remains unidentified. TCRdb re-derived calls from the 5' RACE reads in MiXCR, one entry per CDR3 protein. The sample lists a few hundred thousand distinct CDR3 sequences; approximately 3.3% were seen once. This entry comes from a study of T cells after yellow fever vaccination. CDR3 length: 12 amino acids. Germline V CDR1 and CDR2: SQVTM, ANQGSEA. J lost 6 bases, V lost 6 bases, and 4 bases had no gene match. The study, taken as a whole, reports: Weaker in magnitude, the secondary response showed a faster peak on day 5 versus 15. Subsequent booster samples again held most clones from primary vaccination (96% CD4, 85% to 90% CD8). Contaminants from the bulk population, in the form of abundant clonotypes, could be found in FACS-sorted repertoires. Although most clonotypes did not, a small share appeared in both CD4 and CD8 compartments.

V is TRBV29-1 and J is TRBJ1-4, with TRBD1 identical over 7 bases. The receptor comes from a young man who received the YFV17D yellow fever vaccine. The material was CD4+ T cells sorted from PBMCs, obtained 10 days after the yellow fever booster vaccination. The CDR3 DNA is TGCAGCGTAGGACAGGTGGATGAAAAACTGTTTTTT. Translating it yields CSVGQVDEKLFF.